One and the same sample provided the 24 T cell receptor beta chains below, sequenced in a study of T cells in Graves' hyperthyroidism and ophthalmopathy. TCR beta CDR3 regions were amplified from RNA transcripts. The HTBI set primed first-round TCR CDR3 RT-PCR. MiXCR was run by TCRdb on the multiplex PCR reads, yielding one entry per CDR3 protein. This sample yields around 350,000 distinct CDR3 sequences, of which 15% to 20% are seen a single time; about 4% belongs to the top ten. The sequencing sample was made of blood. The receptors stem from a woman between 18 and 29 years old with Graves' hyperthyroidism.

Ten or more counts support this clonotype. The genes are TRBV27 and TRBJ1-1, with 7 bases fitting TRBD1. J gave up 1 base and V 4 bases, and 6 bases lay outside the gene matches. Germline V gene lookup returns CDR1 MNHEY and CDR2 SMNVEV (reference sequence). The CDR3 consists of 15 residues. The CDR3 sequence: CASSSTWTGNTEAFF. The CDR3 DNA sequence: TGTGCCAGCAGTTCGACCTGGACAGGGAACACTGAAGCTTTCTTT.

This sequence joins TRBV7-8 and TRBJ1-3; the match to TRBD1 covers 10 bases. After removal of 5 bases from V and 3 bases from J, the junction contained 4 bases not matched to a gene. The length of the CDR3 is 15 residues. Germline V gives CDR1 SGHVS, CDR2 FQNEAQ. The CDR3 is CASSPGQGFGNTIYF. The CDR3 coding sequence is TGTGCCAGCAGCCCGGGACAGGGGTTTGGAAACACCATATATTTT. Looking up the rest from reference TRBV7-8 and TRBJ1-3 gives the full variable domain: GAGVSQSPRYKVAKRGQDVALRCDPISGHVSLFWYQQALGQGPEFLTYFQNEAQLDKSGLPSDRFFAERPEGSVSTLKIQRTQQEDSAVYLCASSPGQGFGNTIYFGEGSWLTVV.

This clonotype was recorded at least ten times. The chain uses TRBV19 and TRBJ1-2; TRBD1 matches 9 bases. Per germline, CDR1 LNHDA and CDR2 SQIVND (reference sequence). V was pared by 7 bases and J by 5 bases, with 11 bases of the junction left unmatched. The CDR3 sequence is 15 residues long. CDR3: CASTLNRGRGYGYTF. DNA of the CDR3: TGTGCCAGTACCCTAAACAGGGGGCGTGGATATGGCTACACCTTC. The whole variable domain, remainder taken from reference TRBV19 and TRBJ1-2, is DGGITQSPKYLFRKEGQNVTLSCEQNLNHDAMYWYRQDPGQGLRLIYYSQIVNDFQKGDIAEGYSVSREKKESFPLTVTSAQKNPTAFYLCASTLNRGRGYGYTFGSGTRLTVV.

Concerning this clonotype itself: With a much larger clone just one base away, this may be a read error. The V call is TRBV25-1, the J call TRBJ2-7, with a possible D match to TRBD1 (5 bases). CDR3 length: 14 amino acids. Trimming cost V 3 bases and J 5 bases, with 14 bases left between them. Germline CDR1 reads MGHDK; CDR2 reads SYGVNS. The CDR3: CASSDPRESHEQYF. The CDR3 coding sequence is TGTGCCAGCAGTGATCCCAGGGAAAGCCACGAGCAGTACTTC.

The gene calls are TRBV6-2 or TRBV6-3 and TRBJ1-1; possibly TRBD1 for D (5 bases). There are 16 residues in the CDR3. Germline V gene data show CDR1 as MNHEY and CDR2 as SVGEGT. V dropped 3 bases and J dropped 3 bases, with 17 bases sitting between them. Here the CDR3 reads CASSYKPGLGDTEAFF. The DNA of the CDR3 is TGTGCCAGCAGTTATAAGCCAGGGTTGGGAGACACTGAAGCTTTCTTT.

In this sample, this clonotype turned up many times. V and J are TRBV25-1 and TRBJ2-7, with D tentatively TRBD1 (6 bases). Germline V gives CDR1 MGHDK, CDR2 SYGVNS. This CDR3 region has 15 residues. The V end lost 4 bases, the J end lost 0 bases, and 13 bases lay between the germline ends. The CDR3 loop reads CASSGTDSSSYEQYF. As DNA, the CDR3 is TGTGCCAGCAGTGGGACAGACAGCAGCTCCTACGAGCAGTACTTC.

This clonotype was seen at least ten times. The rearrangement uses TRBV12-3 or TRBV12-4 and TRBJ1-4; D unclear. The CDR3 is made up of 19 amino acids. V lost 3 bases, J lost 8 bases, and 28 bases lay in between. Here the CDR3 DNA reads TGTGCCAGCAGTTTCCTAAACACCGGGCACATCGGGGAATTCGAAAAACTGTTTTTT. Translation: CASSFLNTGHIGEFEKLFF.

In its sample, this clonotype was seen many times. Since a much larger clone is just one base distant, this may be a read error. The CDR3 loop reads CASSLFNTEAFF. The CDR3 DNA reads as TGTGCCAGCAGCTTATTTAACACTGAAGCTTTCTTT. V is TRBV7-9 and J is TRBJ1-1; D not certain. Trimming pared 2 bases from V and 2 bases from J, leaving 3 bases between. This CDR3 spans 12 amino acids. The germline CDR1 and CDR2 sequences are SEHNR and FQNEAQ (reference sequence).

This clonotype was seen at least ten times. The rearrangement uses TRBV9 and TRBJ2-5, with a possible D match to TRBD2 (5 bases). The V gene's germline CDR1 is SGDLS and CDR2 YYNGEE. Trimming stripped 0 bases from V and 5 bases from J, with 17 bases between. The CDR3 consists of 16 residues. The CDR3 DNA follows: TGTGCCAGCAGCGTAGGAGCGAGCGGAGAGGGTGAGACCCAGTACTTC. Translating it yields CASSVGASGEGETQYF.

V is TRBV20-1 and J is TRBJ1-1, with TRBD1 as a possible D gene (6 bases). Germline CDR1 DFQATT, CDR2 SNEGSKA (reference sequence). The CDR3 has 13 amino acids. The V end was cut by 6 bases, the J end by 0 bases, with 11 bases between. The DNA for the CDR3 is TGCAGTGCCCGGACAGACGTGAACACTGAAGCTTTCTTT. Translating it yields CSARTDVNTEAFF.

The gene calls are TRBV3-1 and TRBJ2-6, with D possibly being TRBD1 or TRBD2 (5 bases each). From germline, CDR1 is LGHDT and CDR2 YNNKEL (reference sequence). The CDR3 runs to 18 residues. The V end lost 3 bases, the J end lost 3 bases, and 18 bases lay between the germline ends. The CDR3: CASSQIRGQYYGANVLTF. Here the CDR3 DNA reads TGTGCCAGCAGCCAGATACGGGGCCAATACTATGGGGCCAACGTCCTGACTTTC. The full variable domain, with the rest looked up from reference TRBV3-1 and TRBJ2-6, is DTAVSQTPKYLVTQMGNDKSIKCEQNLGHDTMYWYKQDSKKFLKIMFSYNNKELIINETVPNRFSPKSPDKAHLNLHINSLELGDSAVYFCASSQIRGQYYGANVLTFGAGSRLTVL.

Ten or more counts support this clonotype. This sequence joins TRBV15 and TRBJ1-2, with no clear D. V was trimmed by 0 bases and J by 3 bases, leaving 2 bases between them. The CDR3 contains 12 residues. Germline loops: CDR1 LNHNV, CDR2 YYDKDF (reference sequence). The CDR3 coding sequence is TGTGCCACCAGCAGAGAGGACTATGGCTACACCTTC. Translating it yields CATSREDYGYTF.

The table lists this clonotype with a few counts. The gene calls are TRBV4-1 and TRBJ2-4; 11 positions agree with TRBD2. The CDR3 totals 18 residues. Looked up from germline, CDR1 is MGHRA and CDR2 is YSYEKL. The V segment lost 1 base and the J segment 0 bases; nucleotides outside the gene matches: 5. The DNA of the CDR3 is TGCGCCAGCAGCCAAGGGCTAGCGGGGGGACTAGCCAAAAACATTCAGTACTTC. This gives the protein CASSQGLAGGLAKNIQYF.

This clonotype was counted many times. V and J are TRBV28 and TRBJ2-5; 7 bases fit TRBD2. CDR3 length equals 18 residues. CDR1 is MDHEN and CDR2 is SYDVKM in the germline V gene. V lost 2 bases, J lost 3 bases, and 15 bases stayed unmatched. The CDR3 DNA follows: TGTGCCAGCAGTTTAACCTCCAGCAGCGGGGTGAGGAAAGAGACCCAGTACTTC. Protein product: CASSLTSSSGVRKETQYF.

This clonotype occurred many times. The DNA of the CDR3 is TGTGCCAGCAGCGTAGGTCCTAGCGGGGGAGAGACCGGGGAGCTGTTTTTT. Translation: CASSVGPSGGETGELFF. The chain carries TRBV9 and TRBJ2-2, with 10 bases fitting TRBD2. Germline V lookup: CDR1 SGDLS, CDR2 YYNGEE. This CDR3 has 17 amino acids. V lost 0 bases, J lost 5 bases, and 7 bases stayed unmatched.

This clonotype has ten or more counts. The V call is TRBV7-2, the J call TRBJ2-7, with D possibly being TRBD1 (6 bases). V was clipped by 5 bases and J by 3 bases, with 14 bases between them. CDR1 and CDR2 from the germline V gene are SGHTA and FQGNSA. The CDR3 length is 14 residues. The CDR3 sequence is CASSTRGGDYEQYF. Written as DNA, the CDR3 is TGTGCCAGCAGCACCAGGGGTGGGGACTACGAGCAGTACTTC.

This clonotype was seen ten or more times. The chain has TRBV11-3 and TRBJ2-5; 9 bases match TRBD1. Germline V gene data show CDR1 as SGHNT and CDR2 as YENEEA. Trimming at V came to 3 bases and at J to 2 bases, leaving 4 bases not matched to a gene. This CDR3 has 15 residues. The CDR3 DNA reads TGTGCCAGCAGCTTGGGGGGACAGGGTCAAGAGACCCAGTACTTC. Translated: CASSLGGQGQETQYF.

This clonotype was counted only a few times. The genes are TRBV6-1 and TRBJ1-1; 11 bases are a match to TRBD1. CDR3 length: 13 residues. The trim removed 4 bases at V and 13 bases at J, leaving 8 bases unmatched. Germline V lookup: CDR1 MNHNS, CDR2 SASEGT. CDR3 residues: CASSVNPGTGGFF. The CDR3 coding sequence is TGTGCCAGCAGTGTTAACCCCGGGACAGGGGGTTTCTTT.

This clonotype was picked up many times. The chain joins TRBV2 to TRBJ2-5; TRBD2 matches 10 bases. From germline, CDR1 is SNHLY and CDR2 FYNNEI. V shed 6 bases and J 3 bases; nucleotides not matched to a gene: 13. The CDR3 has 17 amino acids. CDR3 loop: CASSDGGTSEAEETQYF. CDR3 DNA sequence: TGTGCCAGCAGCGACGGCGGGACTAGCGAGGCGGAAGAGACCCAGTACTTC.

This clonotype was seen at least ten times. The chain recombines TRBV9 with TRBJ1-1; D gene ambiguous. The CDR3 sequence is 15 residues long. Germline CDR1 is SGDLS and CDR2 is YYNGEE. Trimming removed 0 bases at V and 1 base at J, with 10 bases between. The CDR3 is CASSVGVSQNTEAFF. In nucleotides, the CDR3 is TGTGCCAGCAGCGTAGGGGTTAGCCAGAACACTGAAGCTTTCTTT.

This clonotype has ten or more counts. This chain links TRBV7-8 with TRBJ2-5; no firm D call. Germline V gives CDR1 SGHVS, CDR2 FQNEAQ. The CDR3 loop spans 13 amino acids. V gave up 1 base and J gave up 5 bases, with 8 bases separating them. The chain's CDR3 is CASSLGPRETQYF. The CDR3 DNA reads TGTGCCAGCAGCTTAGGCCCGCGGGAGACCCAGTACTTC.

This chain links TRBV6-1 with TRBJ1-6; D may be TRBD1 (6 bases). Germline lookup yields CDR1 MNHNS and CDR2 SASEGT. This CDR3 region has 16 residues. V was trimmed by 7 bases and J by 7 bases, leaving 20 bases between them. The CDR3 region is CASTHLDRTGNSPLHF. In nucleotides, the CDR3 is TGTGCCAGCACCCACCTCGACAGGACGGGGAATTCACCCCTCCACTTT.

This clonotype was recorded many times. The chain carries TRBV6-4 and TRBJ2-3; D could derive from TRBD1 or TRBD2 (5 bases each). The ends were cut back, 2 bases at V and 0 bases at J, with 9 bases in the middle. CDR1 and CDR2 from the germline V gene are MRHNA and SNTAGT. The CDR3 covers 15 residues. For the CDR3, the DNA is TGTGCCAGCAGTGACGGGACCGCTAGCACAGATACGCAGTATTTT. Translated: CASSDGTASTDTQYF.

CDR3 DNA: TGCGCCAGCAGCCCCCCCGGGGCGGAGAACACTGAAGCTTTCTTT. Translating gives CASSPPGAENTEAFF. The V gene is TRBV5-1, the J gene TRBJ1-1, with D tentatively TRBD1 (5 bases). Trimming removed 4 bases from V and 1 base from J, with 14 bases in between. The germline V gene has CDR1 SGHRS and CDR2 YFSETQ. The CDR3 sequence is 15 residues long. The variable domain in full, completed from reference TRBV5-1 and TRBJ1-1, reads KAGVTQTPRYLIKTRGQQVTLSCSPISGHRSVSWYQQTPGQGLQFLFEYFSETQRNKGNFPGRFSGRQFSNSRSEMNVSTLELGDSALYLCASSPPGAENTEAFFGQGTRLTVV.